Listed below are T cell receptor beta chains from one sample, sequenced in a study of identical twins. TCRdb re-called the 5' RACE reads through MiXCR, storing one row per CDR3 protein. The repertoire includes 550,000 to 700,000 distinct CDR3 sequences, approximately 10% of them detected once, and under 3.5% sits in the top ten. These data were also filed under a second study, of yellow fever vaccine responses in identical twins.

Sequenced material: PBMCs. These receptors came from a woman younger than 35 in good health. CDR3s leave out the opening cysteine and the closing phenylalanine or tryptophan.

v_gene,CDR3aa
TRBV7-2,ASSYPTLGTANYGYT
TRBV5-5,ASSLAGMDTEAF
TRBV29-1,SVEVGMNTEAF
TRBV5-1,ASSRGTQNTEAF
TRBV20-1,SARAGTGERDTQY
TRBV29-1,SAPVAGELF
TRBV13,ASSLRPGLPTAFNSGANVLT
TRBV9,ASSVSTVNSYEQY
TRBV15,AIGLGLAGDEQY
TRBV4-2,ASKQASGRSQETQY
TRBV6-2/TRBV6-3,ASRLAGGSGANVLT
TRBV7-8,ASSQPGQDNYNEQF
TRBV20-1,SARRIAGEETQY
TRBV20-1,SAWTANPSNTGELF
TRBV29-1,SVRLAVTDTQY
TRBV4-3,ASSQDRGIPNTEAF
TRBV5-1,ASSLKQGAGPEAF
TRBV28,ASSSPGTSGYEQY
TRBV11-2,ASSARELGYNEQF
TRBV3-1,ASSQRQGEQY
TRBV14,ASSQDPRQDRGYGYT
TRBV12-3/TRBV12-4,ASRGLAADTGELF
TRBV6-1,ASSERWANTEAF
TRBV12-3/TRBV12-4,ASSLASVGSYGYT
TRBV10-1,ASSGSGNTDTQY
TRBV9,ASSARGLTQY
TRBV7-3,ASSKPGGGITGELF
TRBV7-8,ASSLLLSTDTQY
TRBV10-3,AISEPTRGIETQY
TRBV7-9,ASRGLANLNEQF
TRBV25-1,ASHTPSRGEQY
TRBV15,ATSRDGGGKNEQF
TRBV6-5,ASSYSFGDHEQF
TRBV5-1,ASKPRVGQETQY
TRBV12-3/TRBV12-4,ASTTHGTEMNTEAF
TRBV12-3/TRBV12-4,ASSPSMSSYNEQF
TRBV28,ASSLTGTGNYNEQF
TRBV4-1,ASSQRQGAPYEQY
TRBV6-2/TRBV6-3,ASSYSQYQETQY
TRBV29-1,SVPQAPNTEAF
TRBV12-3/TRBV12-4,ASTRQGYYGYT
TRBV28,ASSSPRFILAGFYNEQF
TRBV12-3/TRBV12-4,ASSLGRGARGGEAF
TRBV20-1,SAPDSSSYNEQF
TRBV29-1,SVSAGSLYEQY
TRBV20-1,SAIPTNYGYT
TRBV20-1,SARDLAGRADTQY
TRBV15,ATSLRLAGADTQY
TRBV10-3,ASLAGANVLT
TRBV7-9,ASSETGGPRETQY
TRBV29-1,SVPDRVNTEAF
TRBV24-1,STSETPWTGNTGELF
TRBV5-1,ASSLQGAPDTQY